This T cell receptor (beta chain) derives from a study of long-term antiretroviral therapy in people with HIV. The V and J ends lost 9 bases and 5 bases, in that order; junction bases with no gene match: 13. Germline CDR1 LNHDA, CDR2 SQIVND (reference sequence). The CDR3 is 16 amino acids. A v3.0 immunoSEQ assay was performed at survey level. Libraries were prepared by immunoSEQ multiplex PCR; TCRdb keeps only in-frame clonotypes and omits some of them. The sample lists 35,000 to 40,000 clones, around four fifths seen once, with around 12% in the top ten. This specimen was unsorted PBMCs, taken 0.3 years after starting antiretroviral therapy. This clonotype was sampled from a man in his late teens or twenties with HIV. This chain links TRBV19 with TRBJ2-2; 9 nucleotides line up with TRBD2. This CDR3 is CARNPDSGRSTGELFF. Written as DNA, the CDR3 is TGTGCCAGAAACCCCGATAGCGGGAGATCTACCGGGGAGCTGTTTTTT.